These 8 T cell receptor beta chains were sequenced from one sample in a study of shared clonotypes between healthy human individuals. Clones were sequenced by immunoSEQ multiplex PCR, and TCRdb holds only the in-frame ones, with some missing. The table records approximately 2,000,000 clones, 93% of them present only once. Naive CD8 isolation took CD45RO-negative cells positively selected for CCR7 and excluded terminally differentiated effector memory CD45RA+ cells. The material sequenced was naive CD8+ T cells from PBMCs. These receptors were taken from a man younger than 35 in good health. Some clones in this sample may be carry-over from other donors' samples.

The V and J genes are TRBV5-1 and TRBJ2-1; D is unresolved. Germline V gene data show CDR1 as SGHRS and CDR2 as YFSETQ. CDR3 length equals 13 residues. Trimming pared 4 bases from V and 6 bases from J, leaving 11 bases between. As DNA, the CDR3 is TGCGCCAGCAGCCAGGACCCTGGCAATGAGCAGTTCTTC. Its protein product is CASSQDPGNEQFF.

The chain couples TRBV5-6 to TRBJ2-7; the D call may be TRBD1 or TRBD2 (5 bases each). Trimming removed 4 bases at V and 0 bases at J, with 11 bases between. The germline V gene encodes CDR1 SGHDT and CDR2 YYEEEE. This CDR3 is 14 amino acids long. CDR3 nucleotide sequence: TGTGCCAGCAGCGTCAGGGACCTCTCCTACGAGCAGTACTTC. This codes for CASSVRDLSYEQYF.

CDR3 residues: CASSLGAPRPENEQFF. The CDR3 DNA is TGTGCCAGCAGCTTAGGGGCCCCACGGCCGGAAAATGAGCAGTTCTTC. The gene calls are TRBV7-8 and TRBJ2-1; no reliable D call. Germline V gene sequence: CDR1 SGHVS, CDR2 FQNEAQ. This CDR3 is built from 16 residues. The V end lost 1 base, the J end lost 7 bases, and 17 bases lay between the germline ends.

As regards this clone: Other DNA sequences from this sample encode an identical CDR3 as well. The rearrangement uses TRBV27 and TRBJ2-4, with D perhaps matching TRBD1 (6 bases). The CDR3 sequence is 16 residues long. Trimming left V 0 bases short and J 4 bases short, with 13 bases between. Germline CDR1 and CDR2: MNHEY and SMNVEV (reference sequence). CDR3 in amino acids: CASSLSPGAAKNIQYF. The CDR3 DNA reads TGTGCCAGCAGTTTATCGCCAGGGGCGGCAAAAAACATTCAGTACTTC.

In this sample, this clone turned up once. The chain couples TRBV14 to TRBJ2-7; D remains ambiguous. The CDR3 runs 14 residues. V was pared by 4 bases and J by 9 bases, with 19 bases between. Germline CDR1 and CDR2: SGHDN and FVKESK. The chain's CDR3 is CASSLRRKPSVQYF. The CDR3 nucleotides are TGTGCCAGCAGCCTTCGGCGGAAGCCCTCGGTGCAGTACTTC. The full variable domain, rest sourced from reference TRBV14 and TRBJ2-7, is EAGVTQFPSHSVIEKGQTVTLRCDPISGHDNLYWYRRVMGKEIKFLLHFVKESKQDESGMPNNRFLAERTGGTYSTLKVQPAELEDSGVYFCASSLRRKPSVQYFGPGTRLTVT.

The rearrangement joins TRBV2 to TRBJ2-7; 8 positions agree with TRBD1. This CDR3 contains 13 residues. The V and J ends lost 7 bases and 4 bases, in that order; junction bases with no gene match: 6. Germline V lookup: CDR1 SNHLY, CDR2 FYNNEI. Here the CDR3 reads CASTGQGPYEQYF. In DNA, the CDR3 is TGTGCCAGCACCGGACAGGGTCCGTACGAGCAGTACTTC.

The chain recombines TRBV25-1 with TRBJ2-7, with D unclear. In germline, CDR1 is MGHDK, CDR2 SYGVNS. This CDR3 has 15 amino acids. V lost 3 bases, J lost 5 bases, and 17 bases lay in between. CDR3 amino acids: CASSDAQTLIHEQYF. CDR3 DNA sequence: TGTGCCAGCAGTGATGCTCAGACCCTAATCCACGAGCAGTACTTC.

The chain has TRBV7-9 and TRBJ2-7; D is perhaps TRBD1 (6 bases). This CDR3 contains 13 residues. The V gene's germline CDR1 is SEHNR and CDR2 FQNEAQ (reference sequence). V was pared by 5 bases and J by 2 bases, with 10 bases between. The CDR3 DNA reads TGTGCCAGCAGCGACAGGAGAGCCTACGAGCAGTACTTC. It codes for CASSDRRAYEQYF.